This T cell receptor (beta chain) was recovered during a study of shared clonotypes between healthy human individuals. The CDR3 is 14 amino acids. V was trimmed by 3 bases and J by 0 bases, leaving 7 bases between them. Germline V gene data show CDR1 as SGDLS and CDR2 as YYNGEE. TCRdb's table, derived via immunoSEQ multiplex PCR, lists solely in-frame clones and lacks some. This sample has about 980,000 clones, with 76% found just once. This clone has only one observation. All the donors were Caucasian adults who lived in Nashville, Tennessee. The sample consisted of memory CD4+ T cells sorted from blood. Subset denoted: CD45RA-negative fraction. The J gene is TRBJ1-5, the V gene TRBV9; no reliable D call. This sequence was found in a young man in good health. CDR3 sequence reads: CASSGVGSNQPQHF. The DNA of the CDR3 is TGTGCCAGCAGCGGGGTGGGTAGCAATCAGCCCCAGCATTTT.